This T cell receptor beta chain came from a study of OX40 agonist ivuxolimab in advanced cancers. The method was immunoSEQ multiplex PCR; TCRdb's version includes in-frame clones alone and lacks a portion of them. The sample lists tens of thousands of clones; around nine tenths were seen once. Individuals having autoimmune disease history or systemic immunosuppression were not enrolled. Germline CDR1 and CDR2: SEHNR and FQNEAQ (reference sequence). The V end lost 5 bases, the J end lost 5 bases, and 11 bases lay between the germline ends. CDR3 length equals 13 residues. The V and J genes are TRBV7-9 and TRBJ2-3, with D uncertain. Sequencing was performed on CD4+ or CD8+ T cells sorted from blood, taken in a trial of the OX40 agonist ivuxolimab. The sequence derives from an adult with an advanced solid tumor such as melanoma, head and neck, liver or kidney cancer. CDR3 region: CASSMIEEDTQYF. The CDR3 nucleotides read TGTGCCAGCAGCATGATCGAGGAAGATACGCAGTATTTT. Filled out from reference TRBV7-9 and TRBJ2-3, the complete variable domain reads DTGVSQNPRHKITKRGQNVTFRCDPISEHNRLYWYRQTLGQGPEFLTYFQNEAQLEKSRLLSDRFSAERPKGSFSTLEIQRTEQGDSAMYLCASSMIEEDTQYFGPGTRLTVL.